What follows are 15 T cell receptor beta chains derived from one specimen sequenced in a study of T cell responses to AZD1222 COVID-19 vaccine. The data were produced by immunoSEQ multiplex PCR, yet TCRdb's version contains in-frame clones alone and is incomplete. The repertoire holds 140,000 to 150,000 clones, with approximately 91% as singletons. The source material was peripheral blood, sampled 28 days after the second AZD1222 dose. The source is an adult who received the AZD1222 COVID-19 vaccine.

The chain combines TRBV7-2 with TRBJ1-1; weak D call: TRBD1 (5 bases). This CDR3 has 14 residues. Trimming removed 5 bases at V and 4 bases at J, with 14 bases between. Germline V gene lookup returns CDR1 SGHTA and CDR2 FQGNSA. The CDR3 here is CASSLLGGTTEAFF. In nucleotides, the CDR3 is TGTGCCAGCAGCCTCCTGGGTGGGACCACTGAAGCTTTCTTT.

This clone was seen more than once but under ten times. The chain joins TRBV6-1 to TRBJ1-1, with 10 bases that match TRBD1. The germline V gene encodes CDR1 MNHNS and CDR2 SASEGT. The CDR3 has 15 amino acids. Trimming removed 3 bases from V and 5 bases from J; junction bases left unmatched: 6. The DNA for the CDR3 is TGTGCCAGCAGTGATACCGGGACAGGGGTTACTGAAGCTTTCTTT. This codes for CASSDTGTGVTEAFF.

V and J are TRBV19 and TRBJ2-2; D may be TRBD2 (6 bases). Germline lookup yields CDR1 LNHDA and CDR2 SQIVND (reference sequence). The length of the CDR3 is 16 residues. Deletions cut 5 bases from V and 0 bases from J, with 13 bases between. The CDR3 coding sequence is TGTGCCAGTAGTCCCGGGGGACCCACGAACACCGGGGAGCTGTTTTTT. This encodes CASSPGGPTNTGELFF.

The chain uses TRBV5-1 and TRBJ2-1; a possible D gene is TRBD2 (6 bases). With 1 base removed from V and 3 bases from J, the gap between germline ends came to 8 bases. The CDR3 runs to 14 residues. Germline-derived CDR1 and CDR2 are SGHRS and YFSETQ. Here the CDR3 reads CASSLKEGYNEQFF. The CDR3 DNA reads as TGCGCCAGCAGCTTGAAGGAGGGCTACAATGAGCAGTTCTTC.

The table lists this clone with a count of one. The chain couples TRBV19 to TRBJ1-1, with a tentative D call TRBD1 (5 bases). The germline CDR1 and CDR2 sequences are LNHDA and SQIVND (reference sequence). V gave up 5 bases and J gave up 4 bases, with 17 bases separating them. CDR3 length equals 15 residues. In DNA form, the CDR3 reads TGTGCCAGTAGTCCGAGGGCCTCCGGGGGCACTGAAGCTTTCTTT. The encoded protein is CASSPRASGGTEAFF.

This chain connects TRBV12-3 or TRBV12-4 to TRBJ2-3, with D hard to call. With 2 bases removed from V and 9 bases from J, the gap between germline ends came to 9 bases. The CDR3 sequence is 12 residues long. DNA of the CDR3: TGTGCCAGCAGTTTATGGCCGACGACGCAGTATTTT. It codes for CASSLWPTTQYF.

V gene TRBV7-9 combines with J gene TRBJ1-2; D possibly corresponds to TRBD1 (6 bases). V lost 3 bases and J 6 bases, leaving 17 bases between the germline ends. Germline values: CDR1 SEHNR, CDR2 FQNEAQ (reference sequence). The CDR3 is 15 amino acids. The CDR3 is CASSFLGRGEDGYTF. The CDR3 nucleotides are TGTGCCAGCAGCTTTTTGGGCAGGGGAGAGGATGGCTACACCTTC.

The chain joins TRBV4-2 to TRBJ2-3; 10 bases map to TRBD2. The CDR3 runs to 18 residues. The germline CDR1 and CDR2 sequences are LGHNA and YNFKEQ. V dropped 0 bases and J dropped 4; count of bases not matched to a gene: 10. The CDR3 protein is CASSQEGPSGGGADTQYF. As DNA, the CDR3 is TGTGCCAGCAGCCAAGAGGGACCTAGCGGGGGTGGGGCAGATACGCAGTATTTT.

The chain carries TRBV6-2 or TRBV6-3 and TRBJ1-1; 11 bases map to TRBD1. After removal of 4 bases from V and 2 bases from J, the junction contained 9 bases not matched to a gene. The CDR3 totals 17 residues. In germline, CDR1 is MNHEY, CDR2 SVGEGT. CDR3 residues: CASSFHSGQGANTEAFF. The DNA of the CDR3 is TGTGCCAGCAGTTTTCACTCTGGACAGGGGGCTAACACTGAAGCTTTCTTT.

The CDR3 protein is CAWSGGETQYF. For the CDR3, the DNA is TGTGCCTGGAGTGGTGGGGAGACCCAGTACTTC. The chain recombines TRBV30 with TRBJ2-5, with no clear D. This CDR3 is 11 amino acids long. Deletions cut 1 base from V and 5 bases from J, with 5 bases between. CDR1 and CDR2 (germline): GTSNPN, SVGIG (reference sequence).

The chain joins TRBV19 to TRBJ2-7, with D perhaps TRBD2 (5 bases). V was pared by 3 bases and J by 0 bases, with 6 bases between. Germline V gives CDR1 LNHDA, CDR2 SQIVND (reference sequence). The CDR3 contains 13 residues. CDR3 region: CASSMGASYEQYF. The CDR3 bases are TGTGCCAGTAGTATGGGAGCCTCCTACGAGCAGTACTTC.

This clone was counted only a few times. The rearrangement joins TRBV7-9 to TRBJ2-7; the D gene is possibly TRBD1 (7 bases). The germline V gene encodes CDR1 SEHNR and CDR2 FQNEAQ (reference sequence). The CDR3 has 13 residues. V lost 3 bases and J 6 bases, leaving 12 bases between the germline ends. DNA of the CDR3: TGTGCCAGCAGCTTTCAGGAGGGGGCCGAGCAGTACTTC. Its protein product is CASSFQEGAEQYF.

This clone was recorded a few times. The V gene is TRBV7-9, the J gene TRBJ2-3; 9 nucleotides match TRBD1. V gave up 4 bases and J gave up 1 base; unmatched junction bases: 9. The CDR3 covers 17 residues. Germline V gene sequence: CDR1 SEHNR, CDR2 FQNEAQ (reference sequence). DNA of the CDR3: TGTGCCAGCAGCTCCGGAGGGAGGGACAGGGGCACAGATACGCAGTATTTT. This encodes CASSSGGRDRGTDTQYF.

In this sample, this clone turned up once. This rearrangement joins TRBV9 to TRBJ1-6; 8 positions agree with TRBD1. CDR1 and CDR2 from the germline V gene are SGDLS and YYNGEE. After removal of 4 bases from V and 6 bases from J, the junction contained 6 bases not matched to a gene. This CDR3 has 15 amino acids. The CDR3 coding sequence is TGTGCCAGCAGCCCCGGACAGGGAGGTAATTCACCCCTCCACTTT. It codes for CASSPGQGGNSPLHF.

Here the CDR3 DNA reads TGTGCCAGTACCAGACTAGCCGGCACAGATACGCAGTATTTT. Its protein is CASTRLAGTDTQYF. The chain is built from TRBV19 and TRBJ2-3, with 7 bases that match TRBD2. The CDR3 sequence is 14 residues long. The ends lost 7 bases at V and 1 base at J; junction bases unmatched: 5. Germline V lookup: CDR1 LNHDA, CDR2 SQIVND (reference sequence).